The 11 T cell receptor beta chains below all came from one sample that was sequenced in a study of cytomegalovirus exposure and HLA in healthy donors. PCR primers comprised 60 Vbeta and 13 Jbeta primers. Libraries were prepared by immunoSEQ multiplex PCR; TCRdb keeps only in-frame clonotypes and omits some of them. The sample holds about 160,000 clones, about 85% seen once. Sequencing was done on a sample of PBMCs. These receptors came from a boy under 10 years old in good health and CMV-seronegative.

This sequence joins TRBV6-1 and TRBJ2-3; 13 nucleotides align to TRBD2. V dropped 6 bases and J dropped 6; count of bases not matched to a gene: 3. Germline CDR1 and CDR2: MNHNS and SASEGT. The CDR3 runs to 14 residues. The CDR3, as DNA: TGTGCCAGCAGGACTAGCGGGGGGCAGGATACGCAGTATTTT. This codes for CASRTSGGQDTQYF.

The genes are TRBV6-5 and TRBJ2-7; 7 bases are shared with TRBD2. V lost 4 bases to trimming and J lost 5 bases; unmatched junction nucleotides: 11. The CDR3 runs to 15 residues. Looked up from germline, CDR1 is MNHEY and CDR2 is SVGAGI. Here the CDR3 reads CASSSGRGSYHEQYF. CDR3 nucleotide sequence: TGTGCCAGCAGTTCGGGTCGCGGGAGTTACCACGAGCAGTACTTC.

The chain carries TRBV6-1 and TRBJ2-1; 10 bases fit TRBD2. Germline trimming cut 6 bases from V and 5 bases from J; bases unmatched to any gene: 7. CDR1 MNHNS and CDR2 SASEGT come from the germline V gene. CDR3 length: 15 amino acids. The CDR3 sequence: CASRGAGGPDNEQFF. The CDR3 DNA is TGTGCCAGCAGGGGAGCGGGGGGGCCGGACAATGAGCAGTTCTTC.

CDR3: CASSPEAGINQPQHF. The CDR3 DNA reads as TGTGCCAGCTCACCAGAGGCCGGCATCAATCAGCCCCAGCATTTT. The chain has TRBV18 and TRBJ1-5; D call uncertain. From germline, CDR1 is KGHSH and CDR2 LQKENI. This CDR3 is 15 amino acids long. V dropped 2 bases and J dropped 3 bases, with 11 bases sitting between them.

This rearrangement joins TRBV30 to TRBJ1-5, with 10 bases identical to TRBD1. The ends lost 3 bases at V and 1 base at J; junction bases unmatched: 9. The CDR3 loop spans 17 amino acids. Germline V CDR1 and CDR2: GTSNPN, SVGIG (reference sequence). The CDR3: CAWRRGQGSVSNQPQHF. The CDR3 DNA sequence: TGTGCCTGGAGGCGGGGACAGGGGAGTGTGAGCAATCAGCCCCAGCATTTT.

This sequence joins TRBV14 and TRBJ1-3; D unclear. Trimming took off 4 bases at V and 0 bases at J, with 10 bases between the two ends. The CDR3 has 15 residues. Germline V gene lookup returns CDR1 SGHDN and CDR2 FVKESK. CDR3 bases: TGTGCCAGCAGCCGCAGTTATACCTCTGGAAACACCATATATTTT. Protein sequence: CASSRSYTSGNTIYF.

The V call is TRBV6-6, the J call TRBJ1-1; 7 bases are shared with TRBD1. This CDR3 has 14 residues. Germline CDR1 and CDR2: MNHNY and SVGAGI (reference sequence). V trimming: 1 base; J trimming: 7 bases; junction bases outside the gene matches: 6. The CDR3, as DNA: TGTGCCAGCAGTTACTTGGGGACAGAAGATGAAGCTTTCTTT. Amino acid sequence: CASSYLGTEDEAFF.

The chain carries TRBV11-3 and TRBJ2-2, with TRBD2 matching 8 bases. Germline V gene sequence: CDR1 SGHNT, CDR2 YENEEA. J was trimmed by 8 bases and V by 5 bases; bases with no gene match: 10. This CDR3 spans 15 amino acids. CDR3 sequence reads: CASSTPAGGGGELFF. In DNA, the CDR3 is TGTGCCAGCAGCACCCCTGCGGGGGGAGGTGGGGAGCTGTTTTTT.

The chain is built from TRBV6-4 and TRBJ1-1; perhaps TRBD1 as D (6 bases). V shed 6 bases and J shed 0 bases, with 17 bases lying between them. The germline CDR1 and CDR2 sequences are MRHNA and SNTAGT. The CDR3 consists of 16 residues. The CDR3 region is CASRGHRVNMNTEAFF. The CDR3 region has the DNA TGTGCCAGCAGGGGTCACAGGGTAAATATGAACACTGAAGCTTTCTTT.

The DNA for the CDR3 is TGTGCCAGCAGCTTAACAGGGGTAGGGACCCAGTACTTC. Encoded protein: CASSLTGVGTQYF. The chain carries TRBV7-3 and TRBJ2-5; tentatively, D is TRBD1 (5 bases). This CDR3 contains 13 residues. Germline CDR1 reads SGHTA; CDR2 reads FQGTGA. The ends were cut back, 0 bases at V and 7 bases at J, with 9 bases in the middle.

The sample holds a few counts of this clone. The chain couples TRBV13 to TRBJ2-7; D possibly corresponds to TRBD2 (6 bases). The CDR3 is 16 residues long. Germline CDR1 reads PRHDT; CDR2 reads FYEKMQ (reference sequence). Trimming left V 4 bases short and J 0 bases short, with 16 bases between. The CDR3 nucleotides read TGTGCCAGCAGCTCCACGGGGGAGCGGCTCTCCTACGAGCAGTACTTC. Translation: CASSSTGERLSYEQYF.